Listed here are 12 T cell receptor beta chains from one sample, sequenced in a study of CXCR4 blockade with PD-1 therapy in pancreatic cancer. Profiled with immunoSEQ multiplex PCR; TCRdb holds only in-frame clones, not every one. The sample lists some 3,300 clones; approximately 42% were seen once. The sequencing input was tumor tissue. All receptors derive from a human donor with pancreatic ductal adenocarcinoma.

The V and J genes are TRBV19 and TRBJ2-4, with 13 bases aligning to TRBD2. The CDR3 has 15 residues. The ends lost 9 bases at V and 0 bases at J; junction bases unmatched: 2. Per germline, CDR1 LNHDA and CDR2 SQIVND (reference sequence). The CDR3 bases are TGTGCCAGGCGGACTAGCGGGGGAGCCAAAAACATTCAGTACTTC. It codes for CARRTSGGAKNIQYF.

The rearrangement uses TRBV19 and TRBJ1-5; 8 nucleotides match TRBD1. Germline CDR1 LNHDA, CDR2 SQIVND (reference sequence). V lost 5 bases and J lost 4; bases outside the gene matches: 7. CDR3 length: 15 residues. Here the CDR3 DNA reads TGTGCCAGTAGTCCCGGGGACAGGCCGAATCAGCCCCAGCATTTT. Protein sequence: CASSPGDRPNQPQHF.

This clone qualifies as medium-sized. The chain recombines TRBV6-8 with TRBJ2-5; 14 positions agree with TRBD2. The ends lost 5 bases at V and 1 base at J; junction bases unmatched: 0. Germline values: CDR1 MNHGY, CDR2 SAAAGT. This CDR3 contains 15 residues. CDR3 DNA sequence: TGTGCCAGCAGTGGACTAGCGGGGGGCCAAGAGACCCAGTACTTC. Translating gives CASSGLAGGQETQYF.

The chain has TRBV30 and TRBJ2-5, with D tentatively TRBD2 (5 bases). The CDR3 has 13 amino acids. CDR1 is GTSNPN and CDR2 is SVGIG in the germline V gene (reference sequence). With 2 bases removed from V and 2 bases from J, the gap between germline ends came to 9 bases. CDR3 amino acids: CAWSLSGQETQYF. In DNA, the CDR3 is TGTGCCTGGAGTCTCAGCGGACAAGAGACCCAGTACTTC. Drawing the rest from reference TRBV30 and TRBJ2-5, the complete variable domain is SQTIHQWPATLVQPVGSPLSLECTVEGTSNPNLYWYRQAAGRGLQLLFYSVGIGQISSEVPQNLSASRPQDRQFILSSKKLLLSDSGFYLCAWSLSGQETQYFGPGTRLLVL.

Relative to its sample, this clone is medium-sized. The chain joins TRBV11-3 to TRBJ1-1; D gene ambiguous. The germline CDR1 and CDR2 sequences are SGHNT and YENEEA. This CDR3 region has 14 residues. Trimming pared 3 bases from V and 1 base from J, leaving 9 bases between. The CDR3 sequence is CASSLGSSNTEAFF. CDR3 sequence (DNA): TGTGCCAGCAGCTTGGGATCGTCGAACACTGAAGCTTTCTTT.

The chain is built from TRBV18 and TRBJ2-5; 8 bases are a match to TRBD2. Germline CDR1 reads KGHSH; CDR2 reads LQKENI. CDR3 size: 15 residues. V lost 3 bases, J lost 2 bases, and 5 bases stayed unmatched. The CDR3 spells CASSPAVAGQETQYF. CDR3 DNA: TGTGCCAGCTCACCTGCGGTAGCGGGGCAAGAGACCCAGTACTTC.

This chain connects TRBV30 to TRBJ1-4; TRBD1 matches 7 bases. Germline-derived CDR1 and CDR2 are GTSNPN and SVGIG (reference sequence). The CDR3 totals 14 residues. V lost 0 bases and J lost 8; bases outside the gene matches: 6. The CDR3 loop is CAWSVRGGDEKLFF. CDR3 DNA sequence: TGTGCCTGGAGTGTACGAGGGGGCGACGAAAAACTGTTTTTT.

This clone was seen only a few times. The J gene is TRBJ2-7, the V gene TRBV19; no definite D call. Germline lookup yields CDR1 LNHDA and CDR2 SQIVND (reference sequence). The CDR3 is 16 residues long. Between the trimmed V and J ends, which lost 6 bases and 4 bases, there was a span of 22 bases. Here the CDR3 reads CASSNGLASIQYEQYF. The CDR3 DNA reads TGTGCCAGTAGCAATGGCCTCGCAAGCATACAATACGAGCAGTACTTC. The whole variable domain, filled in from reference TRBV19 and TRBJ2-7, reads DGGITQSPKYLFRKEGQNVTLSCEQNLNHDAMYWYRQDPGQGLRLIYYSQIVNDFQKGDIAEGYSVSREKKESFPLTVTSAQKNPTAFYLCASSNGLASIQYEQYFGPGTRLTVT.

This clone was seen more than once but under ten times. V is TRBV5-1 and J is TRBJ2-7, with 12 bases identical to TRBD2. V lost 0 bases, J lost 2 bases, and 0 bases stayed unmatched. Germline V lookup: CDR1 SGHRS, CDR2 YFSETQ. This CDR3 comprises 15 residues. In nucleotides, the CDR3 is TGCGCCAGCAGCTTGGGGACTAGCGGGGCCTACGAGCAGTACTTC. This gives the protein CASSLGTSGAYEQYF.

This clone was found a few times. V gene TRBV9 combines with J gene TRBJ2-3, with 7 positions matching TRBD2. The V gene end was trimmed by 3 bases and the J gene end by 0 bases; junction bases not matched to a gene: 19. The CDR3 extends over 20 amino acids. CDR1 is SGDLS, CDR2 YYNGEE, per germline. CDR3 nucleotides: TGTGCCAGCAGCGCCGGCGGTTCGGGCGGGGGATACTCTAGCACAGATACGCAGTATTTT. Translated: CASSAGGSGGGYSSTDTQYF.

This sequence joins TRBV19 and TRBJ1-2; TRBD1 matches at 8 bases. From germline, CDR1 is LNHDA and CDR2 SQIVND (reference sequence). This CDR3 comprises 14 residues. Unmatched junction bases numbered 3, after V lost 4 bases and J lost 2 bases. The CDR3 here is CASSRQGTNYGYTF. CDR3 coding DNA: TGTGCCAGTAGTAGACAGGGGACCAACTATGGCTACACCTTC.

The CDR3 spells CSVLAGASGELFF. CDR3 DNA sequence: TGCAGCGTTCTAGCGGGGGCGAGCGGGGAGCTGTTTTTT. The rearrangement links TRBV29-1 to TRBJ2-2, with 10 bases lining up with TRBD2. Germline trimming cut 5 bases from V and 7 bases from J; bases unmatched to any gene: 4. CDR3 length: 13 amino acids. CDR1 is SQVTM and CDR2 is ANQGSEA in the germline V gene.